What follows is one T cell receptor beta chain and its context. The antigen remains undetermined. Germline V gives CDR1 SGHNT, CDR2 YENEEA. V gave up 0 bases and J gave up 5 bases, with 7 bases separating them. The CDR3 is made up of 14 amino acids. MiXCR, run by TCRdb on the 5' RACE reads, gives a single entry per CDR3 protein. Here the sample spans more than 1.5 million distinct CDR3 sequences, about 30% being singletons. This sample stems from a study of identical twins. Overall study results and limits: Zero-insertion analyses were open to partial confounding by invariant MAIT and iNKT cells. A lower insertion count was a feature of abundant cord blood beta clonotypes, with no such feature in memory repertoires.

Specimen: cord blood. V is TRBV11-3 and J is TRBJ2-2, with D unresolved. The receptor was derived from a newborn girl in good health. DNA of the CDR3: TGTGCCAGCAGCTTAGACACGTTAACCGGGGAGCTGTTTTTT. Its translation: CASSLDTLTGELFF.